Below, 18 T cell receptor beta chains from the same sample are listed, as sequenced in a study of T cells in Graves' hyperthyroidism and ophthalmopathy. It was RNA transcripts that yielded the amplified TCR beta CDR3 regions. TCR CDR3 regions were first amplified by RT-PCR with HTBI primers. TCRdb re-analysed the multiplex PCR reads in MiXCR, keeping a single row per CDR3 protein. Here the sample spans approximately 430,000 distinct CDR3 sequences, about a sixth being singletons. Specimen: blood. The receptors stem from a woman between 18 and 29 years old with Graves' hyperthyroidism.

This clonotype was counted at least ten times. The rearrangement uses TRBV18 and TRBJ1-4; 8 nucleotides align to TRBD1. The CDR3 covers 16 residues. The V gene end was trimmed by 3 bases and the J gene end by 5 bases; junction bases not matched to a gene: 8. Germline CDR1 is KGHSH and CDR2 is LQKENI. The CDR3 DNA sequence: TGTGCCAGCTCACCGAGCTCCCACAGGGGGAATGAAAAACTGTTTTTT. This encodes CASSPSSHRGNEKLFF.

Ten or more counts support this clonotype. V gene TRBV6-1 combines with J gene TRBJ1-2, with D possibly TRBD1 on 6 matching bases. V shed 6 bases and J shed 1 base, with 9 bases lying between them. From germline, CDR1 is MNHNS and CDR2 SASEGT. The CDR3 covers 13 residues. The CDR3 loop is CASRNRVNYGYTF. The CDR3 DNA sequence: TGTGCCAGCAGAAACAGGGTTAACTATGGCTACACCTTC.

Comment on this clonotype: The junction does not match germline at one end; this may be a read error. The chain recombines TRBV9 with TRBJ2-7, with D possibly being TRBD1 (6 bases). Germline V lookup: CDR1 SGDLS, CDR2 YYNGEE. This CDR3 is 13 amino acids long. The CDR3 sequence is CVSSQGNSYEQYF. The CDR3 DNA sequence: TGTGTCAGCAGCCAGGGGAACTCCTACGAGCAGTACTTC.

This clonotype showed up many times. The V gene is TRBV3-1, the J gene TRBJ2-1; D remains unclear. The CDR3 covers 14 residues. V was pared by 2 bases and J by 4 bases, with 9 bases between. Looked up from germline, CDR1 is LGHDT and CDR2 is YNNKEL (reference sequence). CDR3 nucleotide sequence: TGTGCCAGCAGCCAACCCCCGTCATACAATGAGCAGTTCTTC. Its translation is CASSQPPSYNEQFF.

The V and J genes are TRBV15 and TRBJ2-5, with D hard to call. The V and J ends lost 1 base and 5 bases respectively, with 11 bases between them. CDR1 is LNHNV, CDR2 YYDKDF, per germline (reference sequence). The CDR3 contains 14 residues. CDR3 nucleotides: TGTGCCACCAGCAGAGTGAGCGCCCAGGAGACCCAGTACTTC. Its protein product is CATSRVSAQETQYF.

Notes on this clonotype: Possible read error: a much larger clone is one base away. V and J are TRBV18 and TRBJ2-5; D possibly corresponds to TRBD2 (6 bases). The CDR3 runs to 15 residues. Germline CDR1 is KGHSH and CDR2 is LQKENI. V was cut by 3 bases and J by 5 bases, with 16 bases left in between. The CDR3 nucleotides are TGTGCCAGCTCACCGACGGATCTGGAGGGGGAGACCCAGTACTTC. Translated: CASSPTDLEGETQYF.

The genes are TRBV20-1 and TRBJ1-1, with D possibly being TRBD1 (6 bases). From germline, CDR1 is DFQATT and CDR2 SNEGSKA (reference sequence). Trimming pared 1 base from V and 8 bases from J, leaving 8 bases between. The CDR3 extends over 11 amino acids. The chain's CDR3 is CSARAGTEAFF. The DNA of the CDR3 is TGCAGTGCTAGAGCCGGGACAGAAGCTTTCTTT.

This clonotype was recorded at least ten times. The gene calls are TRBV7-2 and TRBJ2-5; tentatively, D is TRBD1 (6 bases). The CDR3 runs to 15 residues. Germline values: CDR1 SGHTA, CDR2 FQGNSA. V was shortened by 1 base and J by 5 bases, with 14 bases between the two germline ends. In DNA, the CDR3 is TGTGCCAGCAGCTTAGTTGGGGGCCTGACGGAGACCCAGTACTTC. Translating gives CASSLVGGLTETQYF. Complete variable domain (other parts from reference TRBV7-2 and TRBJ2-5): GAGVSQSPSNKVTEKGKDVELRCDPISGHTALYWYRQSLGQGLEFLIYFQGNSAPDKSGLPSDRFSAERTGGSVSTLTIQRTQQEDSAVYLCASSLVGGLTETQYFGPGTRLLVL.

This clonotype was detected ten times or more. The CDR3 DNA reads TGTGCCAGCAGCACCTCCCTAAGACTCCGGGCCCAGTTGGATGAGCAGTTCTTC. Translating it yields CASSTSLRLRAQLDEQFF. This sequence joins TRBV12-3 or TRBV12-4 and TRBJ2-1; D is undetermined. The V end lost 6 bases, the J end lost 8 bases, and 29 bases lay between the germline ends. The length of the CDR3 is 18 residues.

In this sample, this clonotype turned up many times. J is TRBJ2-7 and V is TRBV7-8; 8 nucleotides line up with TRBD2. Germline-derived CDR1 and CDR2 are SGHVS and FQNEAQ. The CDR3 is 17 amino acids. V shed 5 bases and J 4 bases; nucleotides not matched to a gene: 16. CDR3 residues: CASSPSGYETADYEQYF. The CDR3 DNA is TGTGCCAGCAGCCCTAGCGGGTATGAGACAGCGGATTACGAGCAGTACTTC.

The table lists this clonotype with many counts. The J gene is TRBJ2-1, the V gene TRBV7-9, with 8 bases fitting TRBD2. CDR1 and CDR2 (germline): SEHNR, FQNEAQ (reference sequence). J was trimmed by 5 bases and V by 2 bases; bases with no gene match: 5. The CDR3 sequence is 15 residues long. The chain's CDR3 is CASSLRSGENNEQFF. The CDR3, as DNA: TGTGCCAGCAGCTTACGTAGCGGGGAGAACAATGAGCAGTTCTTC.

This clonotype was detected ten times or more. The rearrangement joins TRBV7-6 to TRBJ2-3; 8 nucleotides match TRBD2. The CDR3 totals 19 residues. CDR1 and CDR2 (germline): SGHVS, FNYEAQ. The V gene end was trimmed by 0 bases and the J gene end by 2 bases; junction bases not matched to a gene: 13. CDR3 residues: CASSLADPLAVGDTDTQYF. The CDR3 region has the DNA TGTGCCAGCAGCTTAGCTGACCCACTAGCGGTGGGGGACACAGATACGCAGTATTTT.

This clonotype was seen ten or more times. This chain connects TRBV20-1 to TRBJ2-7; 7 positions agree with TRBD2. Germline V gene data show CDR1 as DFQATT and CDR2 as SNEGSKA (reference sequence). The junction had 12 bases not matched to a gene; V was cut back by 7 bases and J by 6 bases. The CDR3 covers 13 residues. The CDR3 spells CSVSTSSFSEQYF. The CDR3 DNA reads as TGCAGTGTCTCGACTAGCTCTTTTTCCGAGCAGTACTTC.

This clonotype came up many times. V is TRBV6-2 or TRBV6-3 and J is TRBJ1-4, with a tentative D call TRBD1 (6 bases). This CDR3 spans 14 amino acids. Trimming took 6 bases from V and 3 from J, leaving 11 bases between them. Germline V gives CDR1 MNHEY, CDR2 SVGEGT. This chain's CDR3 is CASRTTGANEKLFF. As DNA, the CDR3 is TGTGCCAGCAGGACGACAGGCGCTAATGAAAAACTGTTTTTT.

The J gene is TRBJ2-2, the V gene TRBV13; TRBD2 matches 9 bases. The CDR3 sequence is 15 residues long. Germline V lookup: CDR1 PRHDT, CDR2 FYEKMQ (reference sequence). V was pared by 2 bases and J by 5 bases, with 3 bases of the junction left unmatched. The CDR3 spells CASSLQRGVTGELFF. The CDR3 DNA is TGTGCCAGCAGCTTACAGCGGGGGGTTACCGGGGAGCTGTTTTTT.

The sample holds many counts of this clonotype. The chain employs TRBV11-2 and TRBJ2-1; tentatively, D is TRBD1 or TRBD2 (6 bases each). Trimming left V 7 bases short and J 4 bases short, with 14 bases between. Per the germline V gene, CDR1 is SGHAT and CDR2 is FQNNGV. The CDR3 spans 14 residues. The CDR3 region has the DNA TGTGCCAGCAATAGGGGGGTACAGTACAATGAGCAGTTCTTC. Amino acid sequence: CASNRGVQYNEQFF.

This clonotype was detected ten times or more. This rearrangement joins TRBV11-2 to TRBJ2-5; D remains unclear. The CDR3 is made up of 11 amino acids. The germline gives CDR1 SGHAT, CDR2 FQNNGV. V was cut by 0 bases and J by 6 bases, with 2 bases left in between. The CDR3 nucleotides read TGTGCCAGCAGCTTAGATCAGACCCAGTACTTC. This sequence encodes CASSLDQTQYF.

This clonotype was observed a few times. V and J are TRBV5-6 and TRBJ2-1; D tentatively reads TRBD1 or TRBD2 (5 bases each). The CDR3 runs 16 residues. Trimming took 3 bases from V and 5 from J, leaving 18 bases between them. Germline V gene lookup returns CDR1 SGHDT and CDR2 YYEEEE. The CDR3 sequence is CASSWGSVGKNNEQFF. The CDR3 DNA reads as TGTGCCAGCAGCTGGGGGTCAGTAGGGAAAAACAATGAGCAGTTCTTC.